These T cell receptor beta chains were read from a single sample in a study of T cells in Graves' hyperthyroidism and ophthalmopathy. Each CDR3 protein gets one entry after TCRdb re-called the multiplex PCR reads with MiXCR. Of around 580,000 distinct CDR3 sequences detected, 46% appear once; the ten largest clones hold about 8%. Input material: peripheral blood or thyroid tissue (not recorded which). These receptors were taken from a woman under 30 with Graves' hyperthyroidism. CDR3s include the opening cysteine and the closing phenylalanine or tryptophan. Fields, in order: clone size, J gene, V gene, D gene, CDR3 DNA, CDR3 protein. The D gene is left open where the match is weak. Only some rows state a clone size, as once, few, many or a class for expanded clones.

size: .
J: TRBJ1-2
V: TRBV7-2
D: .
DNA: TGTGCCAGCAGCTCAGTGTCCGGGTATGGCTACACCTTC
CDR3: CASSSVSGYGYTF

size: many
J: TRBJ2-2
V: TRBV12-3/TRBV12-4
D: TRBD1
DNA: TGTGCCAGCAGGGACAGGGGTTGGACCGGGGAGCTGTTTTTT
CDR3: CASRDRGWTGELFF

size: many
J: TRBJ1-3
V: TRBV9
D: .
DNA: TGTGCCAGCAGCGGCTCAGGGTACGGAAACACCATATATTTT
CDR3: CASSGSGYGNTIYF

size: once
J: TRBJ2-2
V: TRBV20-1
D: .
DNA: TGCAGTGCTACTACAGGGGAGCTGTTTTTT
CDR3: CSATTGELFF

size: .
J: TRBJ2-5
V: TRBV5-8
D: .
DNA: TGTGCCAGCAGCCTAGAGCCCGGACAGAGTCAAGAGACCCAGTACTTC
CDR3: CASSLEPGQSQETQYF

size: many
J: TRBJ2-7
V: TRBV9
D: .
DNA: TGTGCCAGCAGCGTAGGGAATAGCGCCTACGAGCAGTACTTC
CDR3: CASSVGNSAYEQYF

size: few
J: TRBJ2-7
V: TRBV7-9
D: .
DNA: TGTGCCAGCGACCGTAGGGGCTACGAGCAGTACTTC
CDR3: CASDRRGYEQYF

size: few
J: TRBJ1-5
V: TRBV12-5
D: .
DNA: TGTGCTAGTGGGGGGGGGCTAGGTAGAGGTCAGCCCCAGCATTTT
CDR3: CASGGGLGRGQPQHF

size: once
J: TRBJ1-4
V: TRBV20-1
D: .
DNA: TGCAGTGCTAGCGACGGGCCCTCAACTAATGAAAAGCTGTTTTTT
CDR3: CSASDGPSTNEKLFF

size: many
J: TRBJ2-7
V: TRBV19
D: TRBD2
DNA: TGTGCCAGTAGTACCGGACTAGCGGGAGCCGCATCGGGAGAGCAGTACTTC
CDR3: CASSTGLAGAASGEQYF

size: many
J: TRBJ2-1
V: TRBV5-8
D: .
DNA: TGTGCCAGCAGCGAACGGTACCGGGACTTCAATGAGCAGTTCTTC
CDR3: CASSERYRDFNEQFF

size: .
J: TRBJ1-1
V: TRBV20-1
D: .
DNA: TGCAGTACTATTGCAGGCATGAACACTGAAGCTTTCTTT
CDR3: CSTIAGMNTEAFF

size: .
J: TRBJ2-2
V: TRBV2
D: .
DNA: TGTGCCAGCAGCCGCGGGGTTAACACCGGGGAGCTGTTTTTT
CDR3: CASSRGVNTGELFF

size: many
J: TRBJ2-7
V: TRBV28
D: .
DNA: TGTGCCAGCAGCTTGCCAGGGGCGTACGAGCAGTACTTC
CDR3: CASSLPGAYEQYF

size: many
J: TRBJ2-5
V: TRBV19
D: .
DNA: TGTGCCAGTAGATCCGGGACGGCGTACCAAGAGACCCAGTACTTC
CDR3: CASRSGTAYQETQYF

size: many
J: TRBJ1-4
V: TRBV7-9
D: .
DNA: TGTGCCAGCAGCTTAGTGGGGACAAGCGAGCGGAATTTT
CDR3: CASSLVGTSERNF

size: many
J: TRBJ2-6
V: TRBV9
D: .
DNA: TGTGCCAGCAGCGTAGCGTCTGCTGGGGCCAACGTCCTGACTTTC
CDR3: CASSVASAGANVLTF

size: many
J: TRBJ2-7
V: TRBV5-1
D: .
DNA: TGCGCCAGCAGCTTGGACGGCGTCTCCTACGAGCAGTACTTC
CDR3: CASSLDGVSYEQYF

size: .
J: TRBJ2-2
V: TRBV7-8
D: TRBD2
DNA: TGTGCCAGCAGCCAGCGACTAGCGGAAGTGTACACCGGGGAGCTGTTTTTT
CDR3: CASSQRLAEVYTGELFF

size: many
J: TRBJ1-3
V: TRBV11-2
D: TRBD1
DNA: TGTGCCAGCAGCCAAACAGGGGGAGGTGGAAACACCATATATTTT
CDR3: CASSQTGGGGNTIYF

size: few
J: TRBJ2-5
V: TRBV7-2
D: TRBD2
DNA: TGTGCCAGCAGCTTAGGACTAGCCACGGAGACCCAGTACTTC
CDR3: CASSLGLATETQYF

size: .
J: TRBJ2-7
V: TRBV10-3
D: TRBD2
DNA: TGTGCCACCAAACGACTAGCGGGAGAACACGAGCAGTACTTC
CDR3: CATKRLAGEHEQYF

size: many
J: TRBJ1-2
V: TRBV12-3/TRBV12-4
D: .
DNA: TGTGCCAGCAGTGTAGGGAGTCCCAGGAGTAACTATGGCTACACCTTC
CDR3: CASSVGSPRSNYGYTF

size: many
J: TRBJ2-5
V: TRBV15
D: TRBD2
DNA: TGTGCCACCAGCAGAGATCTACGGCTAGCGGGAGGTTCAGAGACCCAGTACTTC
CDR3: CATSRDLRLAGGSETQYF

size: many
J: TRBJ2-7
V: TRBV15
D: .
DNA: TGTGCCACCAGCAGAGATCGTCGAGCTCACGAGCAGTACTTC
CDR3: CATSRDRRAHEQYF

size: few
J: TRBJ2-4
V: TRBV20-1
D: TRBD1
DNA: TGCAGTCAACAGGGGAGAAGAAACATTCAGTACTTC
CDR3: CSQQGRRNIQYF

size: few
J: TRBJ2-2
V: TRBV6-2/TRBV6-3
D: .
DNA: TGTGCCAGCACAGAGGGGCCGATTACAACCGGGGAGCTGTTTTTT
CDR3: CASTEGPITTGELFF

size: .
J: TRBJ1-1
V: TRBV7-8
D: TRBD1
DNA: TGTGCCAGCAGCTTAGTACTAGCGGGACAGGGAACTGAAGCTTTCTTT
CDR3: CASSLVLAGQGTEAFF

size: .
J: TRBJ2-5
V: TRBV7-8
D: TRBD1
DNA: TGTGCCAGCAGGGGGGACAGGGCGGACAATCAGCCCCAGTACTTC
CDR3: CASRGDRADNQPQYF

size: many
J: TRBJ2-7
V: TRBV20-1
D: .
DNA: TGCAGTGTCATACGGGGTGTCGAGCAGTACTTC
CDR3: CSVIRGVEQYF

size: .
J: TRBJ2-6
V: TRBV7-3
D: .
DNA: TGTGCCAGCAGCTTATGGCCCGGGGCCTCCGGGGCCAACGTCCTGACTTTC
CDR3: CASSLWPGASGANVLTF

size: .
J: TRBJ1-2
V: TRBV24-1
D: TRBD1
DNA: TGTGCCACCAGTGACCCAGCGGACAGGGCAACTGGCTACACCTTC
CDR3: CATSDPADRATGYTF

size: many
J: TRBJ2-5
V: TRBV4-2
D: TRBD2
DNA: TGTGCCAGCAGCCAAGAGAGCGTAGCGGGAGGTTTGGAGACCCAGTACTTC
CDR3: CASSQESVAGGLETQYF

size: .
J: TRBJ2-1
V: TRBV7-2
D: .
DNA: TGCGCCAGCAGCCTAGCGAGGCGGAGCTCCTACAATGAGCAGTTCTTC
CDR3: CASSLARRSSYNEQFF

size: many
J: TRBJ2-5
V: TRBV5-1
D: .
DNA: TGCGCCAGCAGCTGGGAAGAATTGGAGACCCAGTACTTC
CDR3: CASSWEELETQYF

size: .
J: TRBJ2-3
V: TRBV29-1
D: .
DNA: TGCAGCGCCGAGAAGGGGACAGATACGCAGTATTTT
CDR3: CSAEKGTDTQYF

size: many
J: TRBJ2-7
V: TRBV6-4
D: TRBD1
DNA: TGTGCCAGCGCCGCTACAGGGGGTTACTACGAGCAGTACTTC
CDR3: CASAATGGYYEQYF

size: many
J: TRBJ2-7
V: TRBV29-1
D: TRBD2
DNA: TGCAGCGTGAACCTACTAGCGGTCTACGAGCAGTACTTC
CDR3: CSVNLLAVYEQYF

size: many
J: TRBJ1-5
V: TRBV9
D: TRBD1
DNA: TGTGCCAGCAGCAAAGGGGACGGGGCAGGGGGGCAGCCCCAGCATTTT
CDR3: CASSKGDGAGGQPQHF

size: .
J: TRBJ2-7
V: TRBV7-3
D: TRBD1
DNA: TGTGCCAGCAGCACCGGGACAGGTCTCACCTACGAGCAGTACTTC
CDR3: CASSTGTGLTYEQYF

size: many
J: TRBJ2-7
V: TRBV15
D: .
DNA: TGTGCCACCAGCAGCTTGAAAGACGAGCAGTACTTC
CDR3: CATSSLKDEQYF

size: .
J: TRBJ2-3
V: TRBV7-9
D: TRBD1
DNA: TGTGCCAGCTCGACGACCGCAACAGGGGGTGGCACAGATACGCAGTATTTT
CDR3: CASSTTATGGGTDTQYF

size: many
J: TRBJ2-5
V: TRBV12-3/TRBV12-4
D: .
DNA: TGTGCCAGCAGTAACCAAGAGACCCAGTACTTC
CDR3: CASSNQETQYF

size: many
J: TRBJ2-7
V: TRBV29-1
D: TRBD2
DNA: TGCAGCGTCGCTGGGACTAGCCACGAGCAGTACTTC
CDR3: CSVAGTSHEQYF

size: many
J: TRBJ2-5
V: TRBV27
D: .
DNA: TGTGCCAGCAGAGTACGGTGGACAGTTGAGACCCAGTACTTC
CDR3: CASRVRWTVETQYF

size: .
J: TRBJ1-6
V: TRBV20-1
D: .
DNA: TGCAGTGCTAGCGGGAGGGCACTTAATTCACCCCTCCACTTT
CDR3: CSASGRALNSPLHF

size: many
J: TRBJ2-5
V: TRBV5-8
D: TRBD2
DNA: TGTGCCAGCAGCTTGTCTACGGGAGGCCCGTACCAAGAGACCCAGTACTTC
CDR3: CASSLSTGGPYQETQYF

size: many
J: TRBJ2-7
V: TRBV7-2
D: .
DNA: TGTGCCAGCAGCGGCCCCAGGGATCTTGCCCTCTACGAGCAGTACTTC
CDR3: CASSGPRDLALYEQYF